The clone carrying this T cell receptor (beta chain) was observed a handful of times. The CDR3 covers 15 residues. V shed 7 bases and J shed 0 bases, with 16 bases lying between them. CDR1 and CDR2 (germline): SNHLY, FYNNEI. This specimen comes from a study of blood T cell repertoires in COVID-19. On the study more broadly: Italy, Spain and the United States were the sources of the convalescent and acute COVID-19 samples. The analysed material was cDNA or gDNA that came from T cells, B-cell-depleted T cells, or PBMCs.

The Seattle patients, enrolled during active infection, were followed longitudinally. Methods used by the authors: Quantification of nucleated cells was approximated via reference gene primer amplification. Only in-frame clones appear in the TCRdb table, and some are missing; sequencing was by immunoSEQ multiplex PCR. The D gene and trimming were derived from the DNA, and the V and J assignments and clone size from that table. In the table there are roughly 100,000 clones, just under 95% of which are singletons. V gene TRBV2 combines with J gene TRBJ2-7, with D possibly matching TRBD1 (6 bases). The specimen sequenced was peripheral blood. This TCR derives from a woman between 50 and 59 years old with COVID-19, enrolled during active disease. CDR3 region: CASMMDRPSSYEQYF. CDR3 sequence (DNA): TGTGCCAGCATGATGGACAGACCCAGCTCCTACGAGCAGTACTTC.